The 13 T cell receptor beta chains reported below all come from one sample, sequenced in a study of cytomegalovirus exposure and HLA in healthy donors. The primer mix had 60 Vbeta and 13 Jbeta primers. Generated by immunoSEQ multiplex PCR, the TCRdb table keeps only in-frame clones and is missing some. The table lists around 200,000 clones, 65% to 90% of them singletons. The sample taken for sequencing was PBMCs. The receptors were sampled from a woman in her 30s in good health and CMV-seronegative.

This sequence joins TRBV27 and TRBJ2-1; 7 nucleotides agree with TRBD2. Trimming removed 6 bases from V and 7 bases from J; junction bases left unmatched: 9. Germline V lookup: CDR1 MNHEY, CDR2 SMNVEV (reference sequence). This CDR3 has 14 amino acids. DNA of the CDR3: TGTGCCAGCAGCCAGCTCCGCGGGAGAAATGAGCAGTTCTTC. This translates into CASSQLRGRNEQFF.

This clone was seen only a few times. The chain combines TRBV28 with TRBJ2-7; perhaps TRBD1 as D (5 bases). Germline lookup yields CDR1 MDHEN and CDR2 SYDVKM. This CDR3 has 14 amino acids. Trimming removed 6 bases from V and 4 bases from J, with 16 bases in between. The CDR3 coding sequence is TGTGCCAGCAGGCCGACAGCTACCTTATACGAGCAGTACTTC. It encodes CASRPTATLYEQYF.

This chain connects TRBV5-1 to TRBJ2-1; tentative D call: TRBD2 (7 bases). CDR3 length: 14 amino acids. Germline-derived CDR1 and CDR2 are SGHRS and YFSETQ. The ends were cut back, 2 bases at V and 4 bases at J, with 10 bases in the middle. CDR3 in DNA: TGCGCCAGCAGCTTAGGGGGGGCGTACAATGAGCAGTTCTTC. Protein sequence: CASSLGGAYNEQFF.

The chain combines TRBV21-1 with TRBJ2-7; the table's TRBD2 call for D was not verified on the DNA. TRBV21-1 is a pseudogene segment. CDR3 length: 9 residues. The CDR3 DNA follows: TGTGCCAGCAATGACGGGAGTCACTTC. Amino acid sequence: CASNDGSHF.

The genes are TRBV18 and TRBJ2-5; TRBD2 agrees at 13 bases. The DNA end favors TRBJ2-7, so the J call may be wrong. Per the germline V gene, CDR1 is KGHSH and CDR2 is LQKENI. The CDR3 spans 17 residues. CDR3 protein: CASSPRLAGGSLAEQYF. In DNA form, the CDR3 reads TGTGCCAGCTCTCCCAGACTAGCGGGAGGTTCCCTTGCCGAGCAGTACTTC.

The chain recombines TRBV5-1 with TRBJ2-1, with D unresolved. Looked up from germline, CDR1 is SGHRS and CDR2 is YFSETQ. The V end was cut by 0 bases, the J end by 0 bases, with 16 bases between. The CDR3 length is 18 residues. The CDR3 loop is CASSLGTFSGSSYNEQFF. CDR3 nucleotide sequence: TGCGCCAGCAGCTTGGGCACTTTCTCCGGTAGCTCCTACAATGAGCAGTTCTTC.

The V call is TRBV11-3, the J call TRBJ1-1, with a possible D match to TRBD1 (5 bases). Germline V gene lookup returns CDR1 SGHNT and CDR2 YENEEA. The CDR3 has 13 residues. Trimming shortened V by 3 bases and J by 4 bases, and 9 bases separated the two germline ends. The CDR3 bases are TGTGCCAGCAGCTTGCAGGGCGGCACTGAAGCTTTCTTT. Protein product: CASSLQGGTEAFF.

The chain combines TRBV7-8 with TRBJ1-5; 12 bases are a match to TRBD1. Germline values: CDR1 SGHVS, CDR2 FQNEAQ. With 5 bases clipped from V and 7 bases from J, the junction kept 6 bases outside the gene matches. This CDR3 region has 15 residues. The CDR3 reads CASSPGTGGGQPQHF. The CDR3 DNA is TGTGCCAGCAGCCCCGGGACAGGGGGCGGGCAGCCCCAGCATTTT.

This chain connects TRBV5-4 to TRBJ2-5, with 7 positions matching TRBD2. The length of the CDR3 is 16 residues. Trimming cost V 1 base and J 2 bases; bases outside gene matches: 8. CDR1 is SGHNT, CDR2 YYREEE, per germline (reference sequence). The CDR3 DNA is TGTGCCAGCAGCTTGACGGCTAGCGGCCTTCAAGAGACCCAGTACTTC. It encodes CASSLTASGLQETQYF.

The rearrangement links TRBV6-4 to TRBJ1-1; D not certain. The CDR3 spans 9 residues. The V gene lost 8 bases and the J gene lost 8 bases, with 6 bases spanning the gap. Germline lookup yields CDR1 MRHNA and CDR2 SNTAGT. The CDR3 loop reads CASLFEAFF. DNA for the CDR3: TGTGCCAGCCTATTCGAAGCTTTCTTT.

V usage is TRBV7-3 and J usage is TRBJ2-1, with a tentative D call TRBD2 (6 bases). The V and J ends lost 1 base and 6 bases respectively, with 16 bases between them. This CDR3 has 16 amino acids. Germline CDR1 SGHTA, CDR2 FQGTGA. The CDR3 bases are TGTGCCAGCAGCTTAAACCCCTTGGGGACTGGCAATGAGCAGTTCTTC. This sequence encodes CASSLNPLGTGNEQFF.

The rearrangement uses TRBV27 and TRBJ2-7, with TRBD1 as a possible D gene (5 bases). This CDR3 has 13 residues. The germline V and J ends were trimmed by 0 bases and 6 bases, with 9 bases remaining between them. Germline CDR1 is MNHEY and CDR2 is SMNVEV (reference sequence). The chain's CDR3 is CASSLSKGAEQYF. The DNA for the CDR3 is TGTGCCAGCAGTTTATCGAAAGGGGCCGAGCAGTACTTC.

The rearrangement joins TRBV5-1 to TRBJ2-1, with 11 bases lining up with TRBD2. The length of the CDR3 is 15 residues. J lost 6 bases, V lost 6 bases, and 8 bases had no gene match. The V gene's germline CDR1 is SGHRS and CDR2 YFSETQ. This CDR3 is CASTPDGLAGNEQFF. CDR3 nucleotides: TGCGCCAGCACTCCGGATGGACTAGCGGGCAATGAGCAGTTCTTC.